The 27 T cell receptor beta chains reported below all come from one sample, sequenced in a study of response to subunit inactivated influenza vaccine. TCRdb ran MiXCR on the RT-PCR reads and lists one entry per CDR3 protein. The sample has some 550,000 distinct CDR3 sequences, 20% to 25% seen once; the top ten hold 2.5% to 3%. The same data also went into a second study, on T cells expressing NK-cell markers. From that paper: The cDNA for TCR beta came from 5'RACE template switching with UMIs.

The sample consisted of CD4+ T cells sorted from PBMCs, taken about 11 days after vaccination. These receptors all come from a man aged 50 to 59 who received an inactivated influenza vaccine.

In this sample, this clonotype turned up a few times. The chain employs TRBV7-9 and TRBJ2-7, with 7 bases matching TRBD2. Germline V CDR1 and CDR2: SEHNR, FQNEAQ (reference sequence). The CDR3 has 15 residues. V shed 4 bases and J 4 bases; nucleotides not matched to a gene: 10. CDR3 nucleotides: TGTGCCAGCAGCTACTTCGGGACTACCAATTACGAGCAGTACTTC. Its translation is CASSYFGTTNYEQYF.

Only a few counts were recorded for this clonotype. The chain combines TRBV5-1 with TRBJ2-4; possible D gene TRBD2, 5 bases. The CDR3 contains 19 residues. The V and J ends lost 3 bases and 0 bases respectively, with 22 bases between them. CDR1 and CDR2 from the germline V gene are SGHRS and YFSETQ. CDR3: CASSWPTSGRTLAKNIQYF. CDR3 nucleotides: TGCGCCAGCAGCTGGCCGACAAGCGGCCGAACCCTAGCCAAAAACATTCAGTACTTC.

In its sample, this clonotype was seen a few times. The rearrangement joins TRBV21-1 to TRBJ2-7; no check of the table's D call, TRBD1, against the DNA was made. TRBV21-1 corresponds to a pseudogene. The CDR3 is 17 residues long. DNA for the CDR3: TGTGCCAGCAGCCGGCACGGGACCTGCTTTCATTCCTACGAGCAGTACTTC. The encoded protein is CASSRHGTCFHSYEQYF.

CDR3 in amino acids: CASSLSPGRGSYEQYF. CDR3 DNA sequence: TGTGCCAGCAGTTTATCCCCGGGGCGCGGGTCCTACGAGCAGTACTTC. The chain recombines TRBV28 with TRBJ2-7; D possibly uses TRBD1 or TRBD2 (5 bases each). The CDR3 loop spans 16 amino acids. Germline assignment: CDR1 MDHEN and CDR2 SYDVKM. V dropped 1 base and J dropped 1 base, with 14 bases sitting between them.

The chain carries TRBV20-1 and TRBJ2-1; 10 bases map to TRBD2. CDR3 length equals 17 residues. V lost 3 bases to trimming and J lost 0 bases; unmatched junction nucleotides: 8. Germline lookup yields CDR1 DFQATT and CDR2 SNEGSKA (reference sequence). CDR3 region: CSARESGRAGSYNEQFF. CDR3 nucleotide sequence: TGCAGTGCTAGGGAAAGCGGGAGGGCCGGCTCCTACAATGAGCAGTTCTTC.

The rearrangement uses TRBV10-3 and TRBJ1-3, with D maybe TRBD1 (5 bases). This CDR3 comprises 18 residues. Germline V gene lookup returns CDR1 ENHRY and CDR2 SYGVKD. V was clipped by 2 bases and J by 2 bases, with 19 bases between them. As DNA, the CDR3 is TGTGCCATCAGTGAGCTAAGCGGGACGTCAGGCCCTGGAAACACCATATATTTT. Amino acid sequence: CAISELSGTSGPGNTIYF.

This clonotype has more than one count but fewer than ten. The genes are TRBV5-1 and TRBJ2-1; TRBD1 aligns across 7 bases. The germline CDR1 and CDR2 sequences are SGHRS and YFSETQ. Losses at the gene ends were 0 bases for V and 0 bases for J; bases not matched to a gene: 3. The CDR3 runs 16 residues. CDR3 DNA sequence: TGCGCCAGCAGCTTGGGGGGACAGCTCTCCTACAATGAGCAGTTCTTC. This translates into CASSLGGQLSYNEQFF. The full variable domain, in which reference TRBV5-1 and TRBJ2-1 provide the parts outside the CDR3, is KAGVTQTPRYLIKTRGQQVTLSCSPISGHRSVSWYQQTPGQGLQFLFEYFSETQRNKGNFPGRFSGRQFSNSRSEMNVSTLELGDSALYLCASSLGGQLSYNEQFFGPGTRLTVL.

The chain has TRBV7-2 and TRBJ2-7; 11 bases line up with TRBD2. V trimming: 10 bases; J trimming: 4 bases; junction bases outside the gene matches: 9. CDR3 size: 14 residues. Germline lookup yields CDR1 SGHTA and CDR2 FQGNSA. CDR3 in DNA: TGTGCCACCCGGGACCTAGCGGGAGGTTACGAGCAGTACTTC. Translation: CATRDLAGGYEQYF.

This chain joins TRBV6-1 and TRBJ2-7, with TRBD1 matching 7 bases. The V segment lost 7 bases and the J segment 9 bases; nucleotides outside the gene matches: 15. The germline V gene has CDR1 MNHNS and CDR2 SASEGT. The CDR3 is 14 residues long. The CDR3 loop is CASTTEQGLRWQYF. The CDR3 DNA follows: TGTGCCAGCACCACGGAACAGGGGCTACGATGGCAGTACTTC.

The chain is built from TRBV28 and TRBJ2-1; D is possibly TRBD2 (6 bases). From germline, CDR1 is MDHEN and CDR2 SYDVKM. The CDR3 covers 13 residues. V lost 6 bases and J lost 5, with 11 bases in between. The CDR3 is CASRGGAHNEQFF. CDR3 bases: TGTGCCAGCAGGGGCGGGGCCCACAATGAGCAGTTCTTC. Complete variable domain (other parts from reference TRBV28 and TRBJ2-1): DVKVTQSSRYLVKRTGEKVFLECVQDMDHENMFWYRQDPGLGLRLIYFSYDVKMKEKGDIPEGYSVSREKKERFSLILESASTNQTSMYLCASRGGAHNEQFFGPGTRLTVL.

This clonotype was counted ten times or more. The chain links TRBV6-2 or TRBV6-3 to TRBJ2-7, with 9 bases matching TRBD1. V dropped 4 bases and J dropped 9; count of bases not matched to a gene: 13. The CDR3 consists of 15 residues. The germline V gene encodes CDR1 MNHEY and CDR2 SVGEGT. CDR3 region: CASSWAGTGKTVQYF. DNA of the CDR3: TGTGCCAGCAGTTGGGCCGGGACAGGGAAGACAGTGCAGTACTTC.

The chain employs TRBV11-2 and TRBJ2-7; D might be TRBD1 (5 bases). Germline assignment: CDR1 SGHAT and CDR2 FQNNGV. The length of the CDR3 is 16 residues. V was pared by 1 base and J by 6 bases, with 19 bases between. In nucleotides, the CDR3 is TGTGCCAGCAGCTTAGGTGGGGCAGCCTTTACCTGCGAGCAGTACTTC. Its protein is CASSLGGAAFTCEQYF.

This clonotype was seen at least ten times. The chain has TRBV11-2 and TRBJ2-5; D call uncertain. CDR1 and CDR2 from the germline V gene are SGHAT and FQNNGV. The CDR3 spans 15 residues. V was trimmed by 4 bases and J by 2 bases, leaving 14 bases between them. Here the CDR3 DNA reads TGTGCCAGCAGCTCGATCTATAACAAACAAGAGACCCAGTACTTC. It translates to CASSSIYNKQETQYF.

The chain carries TRBV3-1 and TRBJ1-4; TRBD1 is a possible D gene (5 bases). This CDR3 is 16 amino acids long. Between the trimmed V and J ends, which lost 1 base and 8 bases, there was a span of 17 bases. The germline gives CDR1 LGHDT, CDR2 YNNKEL (reference sequence). The CDR3 protein is CASSQAHPGTGEKLFF. CDR3 coding DNA: TGTGCCAGCAGCCAAGCGCACCCAGGGACGGGGGAAAAACTGTTTTTT. Supplemented by reference TRBV3-1 and TRBJ1-4, the full variable domain reads DTAVSQTPKYLVTQMGNDKSIKCEQNLGHDTMYWYKQDSKKFLKIMFSYNNKELIINETVPNRFSPKSPDKAHLNLHINSLELGDSAVYFCASSQAHPGTGEKLFFGSGTQLSVL.

This clonotype was detected a few times. The chain joins TRBV6-2 or TRBV6-3 to TRBJ2-1; 10 nucleotides line up with TRBD2. In germline, CDR1 is MNHEY, CDR2 SVGEGT. Trimming at V came to 6 bases and at J to 2 bases, leaving 4 bases not matched to a gene. CDR3 length: 15 residues. CDR3 nucleotides: TGTGCCAGCAGACCTGGGACTAGCGCCTACAATGAGCAGTTCTTC. Its translation: CASRPGTSAYNEQFF.

There are a few counts of this clonotype. The rearrangement uses TRBV29-1 and TRBJ1-1; 8 bases agree with TRBD1. After removal of 7 bases from V and 6 bases from J, the junction contained 13 bases not matched to a gene. There are 14 residues in the CDR3. Germline CDR1 and CDR2: SQVTM and ANQGSEA. CDR3 in amino acids: CSASLPGQGAEAFF. The CDR3 nucleotides are TGCAGCGCTTCCCTCCCCGGACAGGGAGCTGAAGCTTTCTTT. Based on the CDR3 plus reference TRBV29-1 and TRBJ1-1, the full variable domain is SAVISQKPSRDICQRGTSLTIQCQVDSQVTMMFWYRQQPGQSLTLIATANQGSEATYESGFVIDKFPISRPNLTFSTLTVSNMSPEDSSIYLCSASLPGQGAEAFFGQGTRLTVV.

This chain connects TRBV5-1 to TRBJ2-3; TRBD1 might be the D (5 bases). V was trimmed by 0 bases and J by 0 bases, leaving 14 bases between them. Germline values: CDR1 SGHRS, CDR2 YFSETQ. This CDR3 comprises 17 residues. CDR3 DNA sequence: TGCGCCAGCAGCTTGGACCTCGACAGTCGAAGCACAGATACGCAGTATTTT. Its translation is CASSLDLDSRSTDTQYF.

The chain recombines TRBV9 with TRBJ2-5, with 11 positions matching TRBD2. Losses at the gene ends were 3 bases for V and 5 bases for J; bases not matched to a gene: 3. Germline V lookup: CDR1 SGDLS, CDR2 YYNGEE. The CDR3 contains 14 residues. This CDR3 is CASSGLAGWETQYF. CDR3 nucleotides: TGTGCCAGCAGCGGACTAGCGGGATGGGAGACCCAGTACTTC.

V usage is TRBV5-1 and J usage is TRBJ2-7, with 8 bases matching TRBD2. CDR3 length: 18 residues. Germline V CDR1 and CDR2: SGHRS, YFSETQ. The ends lost 1 base at V and 5 bases at J; junction bases unmatched: 17. This CDR3 reads CASSLWLVRREGFDEQYF. CDR3 DNA sequence: TGCGCCAGCAGCTTGTGGTTAGTGAGACGGGAGGGCTTCGACGAGCAGTACTTC.

J is TRBJ1-2 and V is TRBV6-2 or TRBV6-3, with 10 bases identical to TRBD1. Germline values: CDR1 MNHEY, CDR2 SVGEGT. With 2 bases clipped from V and 8 bases from J, the junction kept 8 bases outside the gene matches. The CDR3 is 15 residues long. Here the CDR3 DNA reads TGTGCCAGCAGTTACAGGCGCGGGGACAGGGGCGGCTACACCTTC. Encoded protein: CASSYRRGDRGGYTF.

The gene calls are TRBV24-1 and TRBJ2-5; 8 nucleotides match TRBD2. The germline CDR1 and CDR2 sequences are KGHDR and SFDVKD. The ends lost 2 bases at V and 5 bases at J; junction bases unmatched: 9. The CDR3 has 16 residues. The CDR3 region is CATSDWRAGGGETQYF. The CDR3 DNA follows: TGTGCCACCAGTGATTGGCGGGCGGGAGGAGGTGAGACCCAGTACTTC.

This clonotype came up a few times. This chain uses TRBV7-2 with TRBJ2-3; 8 bases are a match to TRBD2. The ends lost 8 bases at V and 5 bases at J; junction bases unmatched: 9. Germline CDR1 and CDR2: SGHTA and FQGNSA. There are 14 residues in the CDR3. The DNA for the CDR3 is TGTGCCAGCGGAGTCGGCGGGGGGAGAGATACGCAGTATTTT. This translates into CASGVGGGRDTQYF.

The chain is built from TRBV15 and TRBJ2-5; no clear D gene. The germline V gene encodes CDR1 LNHNV and CDR2 YYDKDF (reference sequence). The CDR3 consists of 12 residues. V was trimmed by 1 base and J by 1 base, leaving 1 base between them. CDR3 sequence reads: CATSRVQETQYF. CDR3 DNA: TGTGCCACCAGCAGAGTCCAAGAGACCCAGTACTTC.

The J gene is TRBJ1-5, the V gene TRBV12-3 or TRBV12-4, with no clear D. The CDR3 is 15 residues long. The V gene lost 3 bases and the J gene lost 1 base, with 10 bases spanning the gap. DNA for the CDR3: TGTGCCAGCAGTTTGGAACAGACAAGCAATCAGCCCCAGCATTTT. Its protein product is CASSLEQTSNQPQHF.

This clonotype was counted only a few times. V and J are TRBV7-2 and TRBJ1-5, with 8 nucleotides matching TRBD1. J was trimmed by 3 bases and V by 5 bases; bases with no gene match: 9. From germline, CDR1 is SGHTA and CDR2 FQGNSA. The CDR3 sequence is 16 residues long. The CDR3 DNA reads as TGTGCCAGCAGCGAGGGGGGACAGGTGGCCAATCAGCCCCAGCATTTT. Its translation is CASSEGGQVANQPQHF.

This clonotype was counted only a few times. The chain couples TRBV7-2 to TRBJ2-3; possibly TRBD2 for D (6 bases). The germline V gene has CDR1 SGHTA and CDR2 FQGNSA. This CDR3 has 15 amino acids. The V gene lost 1 base and the J gene lost 2 bases, with 10 bases spanning the gap. The CDR3 sequence is CASSLVGTSTDTQYF. CDR3 nucleotides: TGTGCCAGCAGCTTAGTGGGGACTTCCACAGATACGCAGTATTTT. The full variable domain, with the rest looked up from reference TRBV7-2 and TRBJ2-3, is GAGVSQSPSNKVTEKGKDVELRCDPISGHTALYWYRQSLGQGLEFLIYFQGNSAPDKSGLPSDRFSAERTGGSVSTLTIQRTQQEDSAVYLCASSLVGTSTDTQYFGPGTRLTVL.

The chain is built from TRBV20-1 and TRBJ1-2; weak D call: TRBD1 (5 bases). The CDR3 covers 14 residues. V was cut by 6 bases and J by 1 base, with 15 bases left in between. Germline V gene sequence: CDR1 DFQATT, CDR2 SNEGSKA (reference sequence). CDR3 nucleotide sequence: TGCAGTGCCCTAAGCCCGACAGATAACTATGGCTACACCTTC. As protein: CSALSPTDNYGYTF.